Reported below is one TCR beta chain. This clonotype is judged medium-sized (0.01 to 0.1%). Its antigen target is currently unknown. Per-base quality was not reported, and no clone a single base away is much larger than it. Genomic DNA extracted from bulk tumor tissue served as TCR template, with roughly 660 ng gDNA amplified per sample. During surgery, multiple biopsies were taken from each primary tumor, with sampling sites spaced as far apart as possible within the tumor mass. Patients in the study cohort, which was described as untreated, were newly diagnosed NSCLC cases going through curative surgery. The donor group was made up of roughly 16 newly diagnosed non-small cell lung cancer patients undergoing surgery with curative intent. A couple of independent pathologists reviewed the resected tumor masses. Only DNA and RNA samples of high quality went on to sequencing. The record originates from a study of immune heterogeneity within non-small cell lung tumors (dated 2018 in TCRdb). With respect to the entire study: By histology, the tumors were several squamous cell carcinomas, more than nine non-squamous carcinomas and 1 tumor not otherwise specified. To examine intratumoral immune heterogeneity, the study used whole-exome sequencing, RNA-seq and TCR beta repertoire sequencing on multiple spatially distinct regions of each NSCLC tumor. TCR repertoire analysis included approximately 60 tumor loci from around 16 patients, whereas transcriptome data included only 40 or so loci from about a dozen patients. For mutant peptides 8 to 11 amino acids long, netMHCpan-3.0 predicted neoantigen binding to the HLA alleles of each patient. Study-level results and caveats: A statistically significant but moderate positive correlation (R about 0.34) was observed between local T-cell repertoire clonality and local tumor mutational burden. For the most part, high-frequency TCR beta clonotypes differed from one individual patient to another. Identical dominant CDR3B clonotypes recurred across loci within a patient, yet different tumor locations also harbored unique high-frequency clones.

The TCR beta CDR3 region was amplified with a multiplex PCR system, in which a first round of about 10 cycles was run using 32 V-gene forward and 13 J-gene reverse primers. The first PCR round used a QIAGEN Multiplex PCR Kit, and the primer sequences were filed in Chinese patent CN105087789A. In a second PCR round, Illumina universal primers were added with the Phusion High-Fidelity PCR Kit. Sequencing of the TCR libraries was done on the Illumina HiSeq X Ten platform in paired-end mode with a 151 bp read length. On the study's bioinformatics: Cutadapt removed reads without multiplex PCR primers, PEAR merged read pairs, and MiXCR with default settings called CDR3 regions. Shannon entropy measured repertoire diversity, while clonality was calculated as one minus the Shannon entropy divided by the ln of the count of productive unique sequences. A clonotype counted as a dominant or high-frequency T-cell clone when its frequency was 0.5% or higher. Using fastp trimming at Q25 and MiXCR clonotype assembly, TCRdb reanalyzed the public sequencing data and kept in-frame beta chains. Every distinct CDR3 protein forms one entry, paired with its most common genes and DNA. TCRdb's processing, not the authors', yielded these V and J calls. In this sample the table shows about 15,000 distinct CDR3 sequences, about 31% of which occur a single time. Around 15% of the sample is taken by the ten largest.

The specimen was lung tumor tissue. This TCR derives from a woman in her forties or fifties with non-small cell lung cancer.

The bases read TGCAGTGCTAGGAACGCCTACGAGCAGTACTTC. Its protein reads: CSARNAYEQYF. The V and J genes are TRBV20-1 and TRBJ2-7; the D gene lacks a confident call. Trimming removed 3 bases from V and 2 bases from J, leaving 5 bases between the germline ends. Counted from cysteine to phenylalanine, this CDR3 has 11 amino acids. The retained sequence is limited to the CDR3, 33 bases, with the frame set at the first base. CDR1 is given as DFQATT and CDR2 as SNEGSKA, both from the germline V gene (reference sequence).